A selection of T cell receptor beta chains follows, all from one sample in a study of cytotoxic CD8 clonotypes in ibrutinib-treated CLL. Clones were sequenced by immunoSEQ multiplex PCR, and TCRdb holds only the in-frame ones, with some missing. This sample has over 250,000 clones, with approximately 76% found just once. The sample consisted of PBMCs, taken at disease progression, from a patient treated with ibrutinib. The receptors shown here come from a human donor with chronic lymphocytic leukemia. The CDR3 runs from the conserved cysteine through the conserved F or W. D genes are given only for firm matches. Some rows mark clone size as missing; the rest say once, few, many or name a class of expanded clone.

j_call clone_size v_call d_call cdr3_aa cdr3_nt
TRBJ1-5 few TRBV6-5 NA CASSYSSNQPQHF TGTGCCAGCAGTTACTCGAGCAATCAGCCCCAGCATTTT
TRBJ1-2 NA TRBV15 TRBD1 CATSDRYNYGYTF TGTGCCACCTCGGACAGGTATAACTATGGCTACACCTTC
TRBJ1-3 NA TRBV9 NA CASSPHGTGGNTIYF TGTGCCAGCAGCCCCCACGGCACGGGCGGAAACACCATATATTTT
TRBJ2-1 NA TRBV4-3 NA CASSQDPASAYYNEQFF TGCGCCAGCAGCCAAGATCCGGCTAGCGCATACTACAATGAGCAGTTCTTC
TRBJ2-1 once TRBV29-1 NA CSVEVKGAGNEQFF TGCAGCGTTGAGGTAAAGGGGGCGGGGAATGAGCAGTTCTTC
TRBJ1-4 NA TRBV28 NA CASSLFQGSGEKLFF TGTGCCAGCAGTTTATTCCAGGGGTCAGGGGAAAAACTGTTTTTT
TRBJ1-1 NA TRBV27 NA CASSKTVNTEAFF TGTGCCAGCAGTAAGACGGTGAACACTGAAGCTTTCTTT
TRBJ1-1 NA TRBV11-3 NA CASSLDLGGWNPEAFF TGTGCCAGCAGCTTAGATCTCGGGGGCTGGAATCCTGAAGCTTTCTTT
TRBJ2-2 NA TRBV7-2 TRBD1 CASSTRQGTNTGELFF TGTGCCAGCAGCACGCGACAGGGGACGAACACCGGGGAGCTGTTTTTT
TRBJ2-7 NA TRBV9 TRBD2 CASSPGLAGGPREQYF TGTGCCAGCAGCCCTGGACTAGCGGGAGGGCCGAGGGAGCAGTACTTC
TRBJ2-1 NA TRBV5-1 NA CASRPGGGPGEQFF TGCGCCAGCAGACCAGGGGGGGGTCCCGGTGAGCAGTTCTTC
TRBJ1-5 NA TRBV6-5 NA CASSTTGSNQPQHF TGTGCCAGCAGTACCACAGGTAGCAATCAGCCCCAGCATTTT
TRBJ2-5 NA TRBV15 NA CATSRDLAVGQETQYF TGTGCCACCAGCAGAGATTTGGCTGTCGGGCAAGAGACCCAGTACTTC
TRBJ2-1 NA TRBV28 NA CASSFSAKRNEQFF TGTGCCAGCAGTTTCAGCGCTAAACGCAATGAGCAGTTCTTC
TRBJ2-7 NA TRBV27 NA CASSRWGAGGYEQYF TGTGCCAGCAGTCGTTGGGGCGCCGGAGGCTACGAGCAGTACTTC
TRBJ1-1 NA TRBV6-1 NA CASGIERGNTEAFF TGTGCCAGCGGCATCGAGCGGGGAAACACTGAAGCTTTCTTT
TRBJ1-2 NA TRBV19 NA CASSTRLGWDGYTF TGTGCCAGTAGTACACGACTGGGCTGGGATGGCTACACCTTC
TRBJ1-3 NA TRBV7-6 NA CASSLALAGNTIYF TGTGCCAGCAGCTTAGCGTTGGCAGGAAACACCATATATTTT
TRBJ1-2 NA TRBV28 TRBD1 CASSLIEGARYGYTF TGTGCCAGCAGTTTGATTGAGGGGGCTCGGTATGGCTACACCTTC
TRBJ2-5 NA TRBV4-1 NA CASSQPDRQETQYF TGCGCCAGCAGCCAACCAGACAGGCAAGAGACCCAGTACTTC
TRBJ2-2 once TRBV9 NA CASSRVSGELFF TGTGCCAGCAGCCGGGTATCCGGGGAGCTGTTTTTT
TRBJ2-5 NA TRBV5-1 TRBD2 CASSVGTSGETQYF TGCGCCAGCAGCGTAGGGACTAGCGGCGAGACCCAGTACTTC
TRBJ2-2 NA TRBV4-3 TRBD2 CASSQNRLAANTGELFF TGCGCCAGCAGCCAAAATAGACTAGCGGCTAACACCGGGGAGCTGTTTTTT
TRBJ1-4 few TRBV11-2 NA CASSLVATNEKLFF TGTGCCAGCAGCTTAGTAGCAACTAATGAAAAACTGTTTTTT
TRBJ2-2 NA TRBV29-1 NA CSVVAYDRNTGELFF TGCAGCGTTGTGGCTTACGACAGGAACACCGGGGAGCTGTTTTTT
TRBJ2-5 NA TRBV6-5 TRBD1 CASSGQGAQRETQYF TGTGCCAGCAGTGGACAGGGGGCGCAGCGAGAGACCCAGTACTTC
TRBJ1-2 NA TRBV19 NA CASSMAAGGPNILLGYTF TGTGCCAGTAGTATGGCCGCGGGAGGGCCCAATATACTACTTGGCTACACCTTC
TRBJ2-5 NA TRBV13 NA CASSFLGLKETQYF TGTGCCAGCAGCTTCTTGGGGTTGAAGGAGACCCAGTACTTC
TRBJ1-5 NA TRBV19 NA CASSIRGWGNQPQHF TGTGCCAGTAGTATCCGGGGGTGGGGCAATCAGCCCCAGCATTTT
TRBJ2-7 NA TRBV27 NA CASSLASPSYEQYF TGTGCCAGCAGTTTGGCTAGCCCATCCTACGAGCAGTACTTC
TRBJ2-1 NA TRBV5-1 TRBD2 CASKPLAGAYNEQFF TGCGCCAGCAAACCCCTAGCGGGGGCCTACAATGAGCAGTTCTTC
TRBJ1-5 once TRBV6-1 NA CASSDPSGGNQPQHF TGTGCCAGCAGTGATCCGTCGGGGGGTAATCAGCCCCAGCATTTT
TRBJ2-7 NA TRBV6-5 NA CASSYAGTPYEQYF TGTGCCAGCAGTTACGCCGGGACACCATACGAGCAGTACTTC
TRBJ2-5 NA TRBV10-3 TRBD2 CAIRGGGEETQYF TGTGCCATCAGAGGCGGGGGAGAAGAGACCCAGTACTTC
TRBJ1-2 NA TRBV4-1 NA CASSQDHHRANRAVNYGYTF TGCGCCAGCAGCCAAGATCACCATCGGGCGAACAGGGCCGTTAACTATGGCTACACCTTC
TRBJ2-5 NA TRBV7-9 NA CASSLAALETQYF TGTGCCAGCAGCTTAGCAGCTTTGGAGACCCAGTACTTC
TRBJ1-5 NA TRBV4-2 TRBD1 CASSQRQGASQPQHF TGTGCCAGCAGCCAACGACAGGGGGCTAGCCAGCCCCAGCATTTT
TRBJ2-1 NA TRBV7-6 TRBD2 CASSLDVTSGIMNEQFF TGTGCCAGCAGCTTAGATGTTACTAGCGGGATAATGAATGAGCAGTTCTTC
TRBJ2-3 NA TRBV10-3 NA CAISAVRGISTDTQYF TGTGCCATCAGTGCGGTGCGGGGAATTAGCACAGATACGCAGTATTTT
TRBJ1-5 NA TRBV30 NA CAWRQGHNQPQHF TGTGCCTGGAGGCAGGGCCACAATCAGCCCCAGCATTTT
TRBJ1-2 once TRBV4-3 TRBD1 CASSRTGTGYGYTF TGCGCCAGCAGCCGAACCGGGACAGGCTATGGCTACACCTTC
TRBJ2-3 NA TRBV4-2 TRBD1 CASSPGQDRGLTDTQYF TGTGCCAGCAGCCCAGGGCAGGACAGGGGCCTCACAGATACGCAGTATTTT
TRBJ2-5 few TRBV19 NA CASSIGAGQETQYF TGTGCCAGTAGTATAGGGGCAGGACAAGAGACCCAGTACTTC
TRBJ1-4 NA TRBV5-1 NA CASSLEGLNEKLFF TGCGCCAGCAGCTTGGAAGGACTTAATGAAAAACTGTTTTTT
TRBJ2-7 NA TRBV7-3 NA CASTLQGGTAYEQYF TGTGCCAGCACCCTACAGGGTGGGACCGCCTACGAGCAGTACTTC
TRBJ2-5 NA TRBV6-5 NA CASSPVYSGETQYF TGTGCCAGCAGTCCCGTTTATTCGGGAGAGACCCAGTACTTC
TRBJ2-1 NA TRBV7-9 TRBD1 CASSFRDRANNEQFF TGTGCCAGCAGCTTCCGGGACAGGGCTAACAATGAGCAGTTCTTC
TRBJ2-2 NA TRBV29-1 NA CSVDIKATGELFF TGCAGCGTTGATATCAAGGCCACCGGGGAGCTGTTTTTT
TRBJ2-7 once TRBV15 NA CATSRRGTYEQYF TGTGCCACCAGCCGACGCGGGACCTACGAGCAGTACTTC
TRBJ1-1 NA TRBV7-9 NA CASSPNGNTEAFF TGTGCCAGCAGCCCGAATGGCAACACTGAAGCTTTCTTT
TRBJ2-3 NA TRBV5-4 NA CASSRTGSTDTQYF TGTGCCAGCAGCAGGACGGGCTCCACAGATACGCAGTATTTT
TRBJ2-3 NA TRBV27 TRBD1 CASSRRGDTQYF TGTGCCAGCAGCCGCAGGGGGGATACGCAGTATTTT
TRBJ2-2 NA TRBV11-2 TRBD2 CASRPPGLGEAGELFF TGTGCCAGCAGGCCTCCGGGACTAGGGGAAGCCGGGGAGCTGTTTTTT
TRBJ2-2 NA TRBV7-2 TRBD2 CASSLVPTSRRELFF TGTGCCAGCAGCTTAGTCCCGACTAGCCGGCGGGAGCTGTTTTTT
TRBJ2-5 NA TRBV7-2 TRBD2 CASSFGGGSWETQYF TGTGCCAGCAGCTTTGGCGGCGGGAGTTGGGAGACCCAGTACTTC
TRBJ1-2 NA TRBV7-9 TRBD1 CASSLVPGGIDGYTF TGTGCCAGCAGCTTAGTTCCAGGGGGCATTGATGGCTACACCTTC